A selection of T cell receptor beta chains follows, all from one sample in a study of T cell responses to AZD1222 COVID-19 vaccine. Sequenced by immunoSEQ multiplex PCR; TCRdb stores in-frame clones only, minus some. The sample holds around 100,000 clones, around 89% seen once. The input for sequencing was peripheral blood, taken 28 days after the second AZD1222 dose. These receptors were taken from an adult who received the AZD1222 COVID-19 vaccine. Each CDR3 is given with its conserved first and last residue. A D gene is named only where the DNA matches it firmly. Expanded clones are given a class, and other clones once, few, many or no size at all.

TRBD1	TRBJ2-3	-	TRBV19	TGTGCCAGTAGCCCGGACAGGGGGTTTACAGATACGCAGTATTTT	CASSPDRGFTDTQYF
TRBD1	TRBJ2-2	-	TRBV6-2/TRBV6-3	TGTGCCAGCAGTCTTGTGACTCTACAGGGGGGCACCGGGGAGCTGTTTTTT	CASSLVTLQGGTGELFF
-	TRBJ1-1	few	TRBV19	TGTGCCACCAGTTGGGGAGATCTGAACACTGAAGCTTTCTTT	CATSWGDLNTEAFF
-	TRBJ1-1	-	TRBV25-1	TGTGCCAGCAGCCCCCCTGAGAGGGTGACTGAAGCTTTCTTT	CASSPPERVTEAFF
TRBD1	TRBJ2-7	-	TRBV14	TGTGCCAGCAGCCAAGATTATTCAGGGGGCGAGCAGTACTTC	CASSQDYSGGEQYF
TRBD2	TRBJ2-1	-	TRBV6-2/TRBV6-3	TGTGCCAGCAGTTACGAGTTTGCGGGGGGGCGGTACAATGAGCAGTTCTTC	CASSYEFAGGRYNEQFF
-	TRBJ1-6	-	TRBV6-4	TGTGCCAGCAGCAGGGACGGTTATAATTCACCCCTCCACTTT	CASSRDGYNSPLHF
-	TRBJ2-7	-	TRBV5-5	TGTGCCAGCAGCTTGATAAACTACGAGCAGTACTTC	CASSLINYEQYF
-	TRBJ1-4	-	TRBV29-1	TGCAGCGTTGAAGGGGGACCCGACAATGAAAAACTGTTTTTT	CSVEGGPDNEKLFF
-	TRBJ1-1	-	TRBV18	TGTGCCAGCTCAGACACAGTGAACACTGAAGCTTTCTTT	CASSDTVNTEAFF
TRBD2	TRBJ2-5	-	TRBV11-2	TGTGCCAGCAGCTCACGACTAGCGGGTAAAGAGACCCAGTACTTC	CASSSRLAGKETQYF
TRBD2	TRBJ2-1	-	TRBV7-2	TGTGCCAGCAGCTTAAAGGGAACGGGGGGGAATGAGCAGTTCTTC	CASSLKGTGGNEQFF
TRBD2	TRBJ2-7	-	TRBV3-1/TRBV3-2	TGTGCCAGCAGCCAAGGGACTAGCTCGTCCTCCGAGCAGTACTTC	CASSQGTSSSSEQYF
TRBD2	TRBJ2-5	-	TRBV19	TGTGCCAGTAGTCAAACTAGCGGCCAAGAGACCCAGTACTTC	CASSQTSGQETQYF
-	TRBJ1-1	-	TRBV12-5	TGTGCTAGTGGTTTGGTAGCTGATCTGTTTATGAACACTGAAGCTTTCTTT	CASGLVADLFMNTEAFF
-	TRBJ1-2	-	TRBV25-1	TGTGCCAGCAGTGAAAGAGACAGCTACACCTTC	CASSERDSYTF
-	TRBJ2-1	-	TRBV4-2	TGTGCCAGCAGCCAAGATCTCCGGCTAGAGGTTGAGCAGTTCTTC	CASSQDLRLEVEQFF
-	TRBJ1-5	-	TRBV7-2	TGTGCCAGCAGCTTAGGTTGGTCGGAGAGGAGTCAGCCCCAGCATTTT	CASSLGWSERSQPQHF
-	TRBJ2-7	-	TRBV21-1	TGTGCCAGCACCCCGCCCTCTCGGACGCTCTACGAGCAGTACTTC	CASTPPSRTLYEQYF
-	TRBJ1-5	-	TRBV27	TGTGCCAGCAGTTTATCTTGGGGGGTAGGCAATCAGCCCCAGCATTTT	CASSLSWGVGNQPQHF
-	TRBJ1-2	-	TRBV7-2	TGTGCCAGCAGCTTAGCGAGTTGGGGGGCGGGTGGCTACACCTTC	CASSLASWGAGGYTF
-	TRBJ1-2	-	TRBV5-5	TGTGCCAGCAGCTTGGGGACAGTTTATAACTATGGCTACACCTTC	CASSLGTVYNYGYTF
TRBD1	TRBJ1-5	-	TRBV14	TGTGCCAGCAGCCAGACAGGGCTCAATCAGCCCCAGCATTTT	CASSQTGLNQPQHF
TRBD1	TRBJ2-5	-	TRBV7-6	TGTGCCAGCAGCACAGGACAGGGTGGTCAAGAGACCCAGTACTTC	CASSTGQGGQETQYF
-	TRBJ2-7	-	TRBV7-8	TGTGCCAGCAGCCAAATATACGAGCAGTACTTC	CASSQIYEQYF
TRBD1	TRBJ2-7	-	TRBV28	TGTGCCAGCAGTTACTACGGACAGGGCTACGAGCAGTACTTC	CASSYYGQGYEQYF
-	TRBJ1-1	-	TRBV9	TGTGCCAGCAGCGCCCATGAGAACACTGAAGCTTTCTTT	CASSAHENTEAFF
-	TRBJ2-2	once	TRBV21-1	TGTGCCAGCAGCATGGTTGTAAGGGGCAAGGACACCGGGGAGCTGTTTTTT	CASSMVVRGKDTGELFF
TRBD1	TRBJ1-1	-	TRBV5-1	TGCGCCAGTGACAGGGGGCAAGGCACTGAAGCTTTCTTT	CASDRGQGTEAFF
-	TRBJ2-2	-	TRBV6-2/TRBV6-3	TGTGCCAGCAGTTACGCGGCAGGGAAGGCCGGGGAGCTGTTTTTT	CASSYAAGKAGELFF
-	TRBJ1-1	-	TRBV6-5	TGTGCCAGCAGTTATCGTATGAACACTGAAGCTTTCTTT	CASSYRMNTEAFF
-	TRBJ1-3	-	TRBV2	TGTGCCAGCAGTGAAGGGGGGTATGCTGGAAACACCATATATTTT	CASSEGGYAGNTIYF
-	TRBJ2-1	-	TRBV28	TGTGCCAGCAGTTTAGCTGTTGGTGAGCAGTTCTTC	CASSLAVGEQFF
-	TRBJ1-1	-	TRBV10-2	TGCGCCAGCAGTGAGCAAAGGGTCACTGAAGCTTTCTTT	CASSEQRVTEAFF
TRBD1	TRBJ1-4	-	TRBV5-4	TGTGCCAGCAGCTTGCTAGGTACAGGGGCTAATGAAAAACTGTTTTTT	CASSLLGTGANEKLFF
-	TRBJ1-1	few	TRBV11-1	TGTGCCAGTCGGGGACAGAACACTGAAGCTTTCTTT	CASRGQNTEAFF
-	TRBJ2-7	-	TRBV5-6	TGTGCCAGCAGCTTGGTTAACTACGAGCAGTACTTC	CASSLVNYEQYF
TRBD1	TRBJ2-1	few	TRBV27	TGTGCCAGCCGCACGGGACAGGGGGCCTTTGAGCAGTTCTTC	CASRTGQGAFEQFF
-	TRBJ1-2	-	TRBV5-4	TGTGCCAGCAGCTTGGTGGCAGCTAACTATGGCTACACCTTC	CASSLVAANYGYTF
-	TRBJ2-3	once	TRBV4-2	TGTGCCAGCAGCCAGGCCACAGATACGCAGTATTTT	CASSQATDTQYF
-	TRBJ1-6	-	TRBV3-1/TRBV3-2	TGTGCCAGCAGCCAAGAATATTTTTCACCCCTCCACTTT	CASSQEYFSPLHF
-	TRBJ2-2	-	TRBV5-1	TGCGCCAGCAGCTTGGGAGGGGCCACGCACACCGGGGAGCTGTTTTTT	CASSLGGATHTGELFF
TRBD2	TRBJ2-7	-	TRBV10-3	TGTGCCATCAGGGGGGAGGGTAGTATCTACGAGCAGTACTTC	CAIRGEGSIYEQYF
TRBD1	TRBJ1-1	few	TRBV18	TGTGCCAGCTCACCACCAAAGGGGGCCGGGACTGAAGCTTTCTTT	CASSPPKGAGTEAFF
TRBD1	TRBJ2-7	-	TRBV18	TGTGCCAGCTCGCCACCGGGGACAGTATTCGTCGAGCAGTACTTC	CASSPPGTVFVEQYF
-	TRBJ2-3	-	TRBV6-2/TRBV6-3	TGTGCCAGCAGCCCCGTGGAACTCGTGGGGGGTTCTAGCACAGATACGCAGTATTTT	CASSPVELVGGSSTDTQYF